Following are 25 T cell receptor beta chains from one sample sequenced in a study of CD8+CD57+ T cells in acquired aplastic anemia. Researchers used genomic DNA as the template to profile TCR beta VDJ and CDR3. TCRdb itself ran the reads through MiXCR, one entry per CDR3 protein. The data contain about 150,000 distinct CDR3 sequences, around half of them seen just once; the ten biggest clones take up roughly 30%. All sequencing subjects had displayed CD8+CD57+ cell expansion on flow cytometry. The source material was sorted CD4+, CD8+, or CD8+CD57+ T cells (not recorded which) from PBMCs. The receptors derive from a human donor with aplastic anemia.

This sequence joins TRBV6-1 and TRBJ2-5; no firm D call. V shed 4 bases and J shed 1 base, with 19 bases lying between them. The CDR3 length is 17 residues. Germline CDR1 MNHNS, CDR2 SASEGT. The CDR3 DNA reads TGTGCCAGCAGTGTAAGTGGGGTTGCCTTACCCCAAGAGACCCAGTACTTC. It yields the protein CASSVSGVALPQETQYF.

To note about this clonotype: A read error is possible here, since a much larger clone lies one base away. J is TRBJ1-1 and V is TRBV20-1, with D unresolved. The CDR3 has 16 amino acids. Trimming removed 0 bases from V and 1 base from J, with 15 bases in between. CDR1 is DFQATT and CDR2 is SNEGSKA in the germline V gene (reference sequence). Written as DNA, the CDR3 is TGCAGTGCTAGAGACCTTAGCCGGGTGGGGAACACTGAAGCTTTCTTT. This encodes CSARDLSRVGNTEAFF.

V usage is TRBV11-2 and J usage is TRBJ2-1; TRBD2 agrees at 15 bases. The CDR3 sequence is 16 residues long. V trimming: 1 base; J trimming: 6 bases; junction bases outside the gene matches: 1. The germline gives CDR1 SGHAT, CDR2 FQNNGV. CDR3 residues: CASSLGTSGGANEQFF. The CDR3 nucleotides are TGTGCCAGCAGCTTAGGGACTAGCGGGGGGGCCAATGAGCAGTTCTTC. The whole variable domain, filled in from reference TRBV11-2 and TRBJ2-1, reads EAGVAQSPRYKIIEKRQSVAFWCNPISGHATLYWYQQILGQGPKLLIQFQNNGVVDDSQLPKDRFSAERLKGVDSTLKIQPAKLEDSAVYLCASSLGTSGGANEQFFGPGTRLTVL.

The chain couples TRBV4-1 to TRBJ2-3, with D unclear. CDR3 size: 13 residues. The V gene lost 1 base and the J gene lost 4 bases, with 6 bases spanning the gap. The germline V gene encodes CDR1 MGHRA and CDR2 YSYEKL. CDR3 sequence: CASSQGIADTQYF. The CDR3, as DNA: TGCGCCAGCAGCCAAGGGATCGCAGATACGCAGTATTTT.

This clonotype was counted ten times or more. This sequence joins TRBV6-5 and TRBJ1-2; D call uncertain. V lost 0 bases and J 8 bases, leaving 16 bases between the germline ends. The CDR3 length is 15 residues. Germline V gene sequence: CDR1 MNHEY, CDR2 SVGAGI. The CDR3 region has the DNA TGTGCCAGCAGTTACTCAGCAGGTGTAAGAGACGGCTACACCTTC. It is translated as CASSYSAGVRDGYTF.

V is TRBV20-1 and J is TRBJ1-5, with no clear D. Germline loops: CDR1 DFQATT, CDR2 SNEGSKA (reference sequence). V lost 5 bases and J lost 7, with 12 bases in between. The CDR3 is 12 residues long. The CDR3 DNA sequence: TGCAGTGCTCCCAGGTTGTACCAGCCCCAGCATTTT. It is translated as CSAPRLYQPQHF.

The sample holds many counts of this clonotype. The chain links TRBV7-2 to TRBJ2-1, with 7 nucleotides matching TRBD2. There are 14 residues in the CDR3. Germline CDR1 is SGHTA and CDR2 is FQGNSA. V lost 0 bases, J lost 10 bases, and 6 bases stayed unmatched. Here the CDR3 DNA reads TGTGCCAGCAGCTTAGCTTGGGGGGGATTAGAGCAGTTCTTC. The encoded protein is CASSLAWGGLEQFF.

This clonotype was observed many times. The chain combines TRBV5-1 with TRBJ2-7; maybe TRBD2 (5 bases). V shed 1 base and J shed 2 bases, with 7 bases lying between them. Germline CDR1 SGHRS, CDR2 YFSETQ. The CDR3 sequence is 13 residues long. The CDR3 here is CASSLIGAYEQYF. The DNA of the CDR3 is TGCGCCAGCAGCTTGATCGGGGCCTACGAGCAGTACTTC.

This clonotype was observed a few times. The chain carries TRBV20-1 and TRBJ2-4; a possible D gene is TRBD1 (5 bases). CDR1 is DFQATT, CDR2 SNEGSKA, per germline (reference sequence). Trimming pared 2 bases from V and 10 bases from J, leaving 15 bases between. This CDR3 contains 13 residues. The CDR3 spells CSARLGSQAIQYF. The CDR3, as DNA: TGCAGTGCTAGACTGGGTTCACAGGCAATTCAGTACTTC.

The gene calls are TRBV20-1 and TRBJ1-2; TRBD1 matches at 7 bases. Germline assignment: CDR1 DFQATT and CDR2 SNEGSKA (reference sequence). V shed 3 bases and J 0 bases; nucleotides not matched to a gene: 4. The CDR3 contains 14 residues. The CDR3 loop reads CSARDRPSNYGYTF. Written as DNA, the CDR3 is TGCAGTGCTAGGGACAGGCCGTCTAACTATGGCTACACCTTC.

This clonotype appeared many times. The rearrangement links TRBV12-3 or TRBV12-4 to TRBJ2-3; the D call may be TRBD1 or TRBD2 (5 bases each). V was shortened by 5 bases and J by 5 bases, with 20 bases between the two germline ends. This CDR3 is 16 amino acids long. The CDR3 DNA sequence: TGTGCCAGCAGTAAACTAGAGTTGGGGCCGGGAGATACGCAGTATTTT. This codes for CASSKLELGPGDTQYF.

This clonotype was detected ten times or more. The V gene is TRBV9, the J gene TRBJ2-7; D gene unclear. V gave up 3 bases and J gave up 3 bases, with 13 bases separating them. Germline lookup yields CDR1 SGDLS and CDR2 YYNGEE. The CDR3 has 14 amino acids. The CDR3, as DNA: TGTGCCAGCAGCGCAGGCGATTTCCTCTACGAGCAGTACTTC. This gives the protein CASSAGDFLYEQYF.

This clonotype was recorded at least ten times. The chain employs TRBV6-5 and TRBJ2-3; 12 nucleotides align to TRBD2. The CDR3 covers 15 residues. J lost 0 bases, V lost 8 bases, and 3 bases had no gene match. Per the germline V gene, CDR1 is MNHEY and CDR2 is SVGAGI. The CDR3 region is CASQGLAGSTDTQYF. The CDR3 nucleotides are TGTGCCAGCCAGGGACTAGCGGGTAGCACAGATACGCAGTATTTT.

This sequence joins TRBV20-1 and TRBJ2-7; 16 positions match TRBD2. Germline CDR1 DFQATT, CDR2 SNEGSKA (reference sequence). The CDR3 has 17 amino acids. V trimming: 3 bases; J trimming: 2 bases; junction bases outside the gene matches: 7. As DNA, the CDR3 is TGCAGTGCTAGGGGACTAGCGGGAGGGCGTCCCGCCTACGAGCAGTACTTC. Encoded protein: CSARGLAGGRPAYEQYF.

Ten or more counts support this clonotype. The genes are TRBV30 and TRBJ2-5; D not certain. The V end lost 0 bases, the J end lost 4 bases, and 3 bases lay between the germline ends. Germline CDR1 reads GTSNPN; CDR2 reads SVGIG (reference sequence). This CDR3 contains 11 residues. For the CDR3, the DNA is TGTGCCTGGAGTGTACGAGAGACCCAGTACTTC. Its translation is CAWSVRETQYF. Drawing the rest from reference TRBV30 and TRBJ2-5, the complete variable domain is SQTIHQWPATLVQPVGSPLSLECTVEGTSNPNLYWYRQAAGRGLQLLFYSVGIGQISSEVPQNLSASRPQDRQFILSSKKLLLSDSGFYLCAWSVRETQYFGPGTRLLVL.

This clonotype was seen only a few times. This sequence joins TRBV7-2 and TRBJ1-1; perhaps TRBD1 as D (6 bases). V gave up 5 bases and J gave up 9 bases, with 16 bases separating them. Germline CDR1 and CDR2: SGHTA and FQGNSA. The CDR3 is made up of 13 amino acids. This CDR3 reads CASSTRSDRQAFF. In nucleotides, the CDR3 is TGTGCCAGCAGCACCCGATCGGACAGACAAGCTTTCTTT.

This chain links TRBV10-3 with TRBJ1-2, with 7 positions matching TRBD1. V shed 5 bases and J 8 bases; nucleotides not matched to a gene: 11. Germline V gene lookup returns CDR1 ENHRY and CDR2 SYGVKD. The CDR3 spans 14 residues. DNA for the CDR3: TGTGCCATCAGTAAGACCGACAGGGTTGAAGGCTACACCTTC. Translated: CAISKTDRVEGYTF.

About this clonotype: This may be a read error, as it is one base from a much larger clone. This rearrangement joins TRBV4-3 to TRBJ2-7; TRBD2 matches 8 bases. The CDR3 runs to 17 residues. The germline CDR1 and CDR2 sequences are LGHNA and YSLEER. CDR3 bases: TGCGCCAGCAGCCAAGATTATGGGCTAGCGGGCTCCTACGGGCAGTACTTC. The encoded protein is CASSQDYGLAGSYGQYF.

This clonotype was counted ten times or more. J is TRBJ2-7 and V is TRBV7-2; the D gene is possibly TRBD2 (6 bases). The CDR3 is made up of 14 amino acids. Trimming removed 5 bases from V and 0 bases from J, with 11 bases in between. Germline-derived CDR1 and CDR2 are SGHTA and FQGNSA. The CDR3 DNA sequence: TGTGCCAGCAGCCGGGACTGGGACTCCTACGAGCAGTACTTC. This codes for CASSRDWDSYEQYF.

This chain joins TRBV7-8 and TRBJ2-1; D might be TRBD1 (5 bases). Germline assignment: CDR1 SGHVS and CDR2 FQNEAQ. The V gene lost 5 bases and the J gene lost 5 bases, with 10 bases spanning the gap. The CDR3 has 13 amino acids. DNA for the CDR3: TGTGCCAGCAGCCGAGACAGAAACAATGAGCAGTTCTTC. Translating gives CASSRDRNNEQFF. Full variable domain (missing parts from reference TRBV7-8 and TRBJ2-1): GAGVSQSPRYKVAKRGQDVALRCDPISGHVSLFWYQQALGQGPEFLTYFQNEAQLDKSGLPSDRFFAERPEGSVSTLKIQRTQQEDSAVYLCASSRDRNNEQFFGPGTRLTVL.

In this sample, this clonotype turned up many times. J is TRBJ2-1 and V is TRBV11-2; TRBD2 matches at 10 bases. CDR1 is SGHAT, CDR2 FQNNGV, per germline. This CDR3 is 17 amino acids long. The V segment lost 4 bases and the J segment 0 bases; nucleotides outside the gene matches: 6. CDR3 region: CASSSRLAGRSYNEQFF. DNA for the CDR3: TGTGCCAGCAGCTCCAGACTAGCGGGCCGCTCCTACAATGAGCAGTTCTTC. The whole variable domain, filled in from reference TRBV11-2 and TRBJ2-1, reads EAGVAQSPRYKIIEKRQSVAFWCNPISGHATLYWYQQILGQGPKLLIQFQNNGVVDDSQLPKDRFSAERLKGVDSTLKIQPAKLEDSAVYLCASSSRLAGRSYNEQFFGPGTRLTVL.

This clonotype was seen a few times. This chain links TRBV19 with TRBJ1-6; the D gene is possibly TRBD1 (5 bases). CDR1 is LNHDA and CDR2 is SQIVND in the germline V gene (reference sequence). CDR3 size: 15 residues. Trimming removed 2 bases at V and 7 bases at J, with 12 bases between. The CDR3 reads CASSIMGDRNSPLHF. CDR3 bases: TGTGCCAGTAGTATAATGGGGGACCGAAATTCACCCCTCCACTTT.

The chain joins TRBV11-2 to TRBJ2-7, with 8 bases lining up with TRBD2. J was trimmed by 2 bases and V by 4 bases; bases with no gene match: 10. Germline-derived CDR1 and CDR2 are SGHAT and FQNNGV. The CDR3 runs 16 residues. CDR3 DNA sequence: TGTGCCAGCAGCTCTACCGGGACTAGGCCGCCCTACGAGCAGTACTTC. Its protein product is CASSSTGTRPPYEQYF.

This clonotype has a handful of counts. This sequence joins TRBV7-9 and TRBJ1-6; D may be TRBD1 (6 bases). The CDR3 has 14 amino acids. Per germline, CDR1 SEHNR and CDR2 FQNEAQ (reference sequence). V gave up 6 bases and J gave up 5 bases, with 11 bases separating them. The CDR3 here is CASSFGQNNSPLHF. CDR3 coding DNA: TGTGCCAGCAGTTTTGGACAGAATAATTCACCCCTCCACTTT.

This clonotype was detected ten times or more. The chain employs TRBV24-1 and TRBJ1-1, with D hard to call. Trimming took off 9 bases at V and 6 bases at J, with 13 bases between the two ends. The CDR3 is made up of 12 amino acids. The germline CDR1 and CDR2 sequences are KGHDR and SFDVKD. The CDR3 loop is CATSGGSPEAFF. CDR3 nucleotide sequence: TGTGCCACCTCCGGAGGTAGCCCTGAAGCTTTCTTT.